The TCR beta chain under discussion was sequenced for a study of siplizumab effects on memory and regulatory T cells. Assays examined about 10^5 TCR templates per sample. Profiled with immunoSEQ multiplex PCR; TCRdb holds only in-frame clones, not every one. The sample records around 95,000 clones, around 92% being singletons. The CDR3 consists of 17 residues. V dropped 5 bases and J dropped 1; count of bases not matched to a gene: 14. Germline V gene sequence: CDR1 SGHRS, CDR2 YFSETQ. Sequencing input: CD4+ T cells sorted from blood. The rearrangement joins TRBV5-1 to TRBJ1-2; 7 positions match TRBD1. The receptor's source is a human donor in good health. This CDR3 reads CASSIQGPRTGNYGYTF. CDR3 coding DNA: TGCGCCAGCAGTATACAGGGGCCGCGAACCGGTAACTATGGCTACACCTTC.